This TCR beta chain was documented in a study of T cell responses to AZD1222 COVID-19 vaccine. Whole-study findings and limits: Nearly half of spike-specific TCRs reportedly target unmutated variant regions. Just a handful of AZD1222 recipients were seropositive at baseline. Sampled repertoires all dated from after the peak T cell response.

Clones were read by immunoSEQ multiplex PCR, and TCRdb kept only the in-frame ones, dropping some. The table includes roughly 140,000 clones, around 87% detected once. On this clone itself: Its matching antigen is unknown.

Second doses at about 4 or about 12 weeks were pooled. The clonotype was recovered from an adult who received the AZD1222 COVID-19 vaccine. Sample: peripheral blood, taken 28 days after the second AZD1222 dose.

The CDR3 reads CASSPVAYEVYGYTF. As DNA, the CDR3 is TGTGCCAGCTCACCCGTCGCGTACGAGGTCTATGGCTACACCTTC. V and J are TRBV18 and TRBJ1-2; D gene unclear. Germline V gene data show CDR1 as KGHSH and CDR2 as LQKENI. V was shortened by 3 bases and J by 4 bases, with 15 bases between the two germline ends. The CDR3 runs to 15 residues.